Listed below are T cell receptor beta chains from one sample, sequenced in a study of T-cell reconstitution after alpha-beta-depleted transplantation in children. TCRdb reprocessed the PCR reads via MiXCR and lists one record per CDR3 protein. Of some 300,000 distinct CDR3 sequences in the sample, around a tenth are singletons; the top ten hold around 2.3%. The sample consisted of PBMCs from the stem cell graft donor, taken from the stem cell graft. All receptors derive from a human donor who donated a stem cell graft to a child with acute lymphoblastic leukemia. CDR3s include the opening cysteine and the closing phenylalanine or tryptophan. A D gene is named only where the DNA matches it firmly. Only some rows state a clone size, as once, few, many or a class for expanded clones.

CDR3aa: CASSQDERSSYNEQFF; CDR3nt: TGCGCCAGCAGCCAAGATGAAAGAAGCTCCTACAATGAGCAGTTCTTC; d_gene: .; abundance: .; v_gene: TRBV4-1; j_gene: TRBJ2-1
CDR3aa: CASSLFGNEQYF; CDR3nt: TGTGCCAGCAGTTTATTCGGGAACGAGCAGTACTTC; d_gene: .; abundance: .; v_gene: TRBV12-3/TRBV12-4; j_gene: TRBJ2-7
CDR3aa: CASSHIEREIYEQYF; CDR3nt: TGTGCCAGCAGCCACATAGAGCGGGAGATCTACGAGCAGTACTTC; d_gene: TRBD2; abundance: few; v_gene: TRBV7-2; j_gene: TRBJ2-7
CDR3aa: CATSDWGEGYNEQFF; CDR3nt: TGTGCCACCAGTGATTGGGGGGAGGGGTACAATGAGCAGTTCTTC; d_gene: TRBD2; abundance: few; v_gene: TRBV24-1; j_gene: TRBJ2-1
CDR3aa: CASSLYGTDTEAFF; CDR3nt: TGTGCCAGCAGCTTATATGGGACGGACACTGAAGCTTTCTTT; d_gene: .; abundance: few; v_gene: TRBV5-6; j_gene: TRBJ1-1
CDR3aa: CASSGGSGGSYNEQFF; CDR3nt: TGTGCCAGCAGCGGCGGTAGCGGAGGGAGCTACAATGAGCAGTTCTTC; d_gene: .; abundance: .; v_gene: TRBV9; j_gene: TRBJ2-1
CDR3aa: CATSRDLKGGYTF; CDR3nt: TGTGCCACCAGCAGAGATCTAAAGGGTGGCTACACCTTC; d_gene: .; abundance: few; v_gene: TRBV15; j_gene: TRBJ1-2
CDR3aa: CASSVRLVGGPYNEQFF; CDR3nt: TGTGCCAGCAGCGTACGGTTAGTGGGAGGGCCCTACAATGAGCAGTTCTTC; d_gene: TRBD2; abundance: few; v_gene: TRBV9; j_gene: TRBJ2-1
CDR3aa: CASSHQGQPQHF; CDR3nt: TGTGCCAGCAGCCATCAGGGTCAGCCCCAGCATTTT; d_gene: .; abundance: few; v_gene: TRBV7-9; j_gene: TRBJ1-5
CDR3aa: CASSRLARGPTDTQYF; CDR3nt: TGTGCCAGCAGTAGACTAGCTCGTGGCCCCACAGATACGCAGTATTTT; d_gene: TRBD2; abundance: few; v_gene: TRBV27; j_gene: TRBJ2-3
CDR3aa: CASSLVRSPNSPLHF; CDR3nt: TGCGCCAGCAGCTTGGTTCGCAGCCCGAATTCACCCCTCCACTTT; d_gene: .; abundance: .; v_gene: TRBV5-1; j_gene: TRBJ1-6
CDR3aa: CSARDNHGSGYEQYF; CDR3nt: TGCAGTGCTAGAGATAACCATGGAAGTGGGTACGAGCAGTACTTC; d_gene: .; abundance: few; v_gene: TRBV20-1; j_gene: TRBJ2-7
CDR3aa: CASSLAEGTASLLF; CDR3nt: TGTGCCAGCAGCTTGGCAGAAGGGACGGCGAGCCTACTTTTT; d_gene: .; abundance: few; v_gene: TRBV7-9; j_gene: TRBJ1-4
CDR3aa: CASSLAFGGGNQPQHF; CDR3nt: TGTGCCAGCAGCTTAGCCTTTGGGGGGGGCAATCAGCCCCAGCATTTT; d_gene: .; abundance: .; v_gene: TRBV7-8; j_gene: TRBJ1-5
CDR3aa: CASSPGQGRNTGELFF; CDR3nt: TGTGCCAGCAGCCCGGGACAGGGGCGTAACACCGGGGAGCTGTTTTTT; d_gene: TRBD1; abundance: many; v_gene: TRBV6-2/TRBV6-3; j_gene: TRBJ2-2